This record looks at one T cell receptor beta chain sequence and its context. Its target is unknown. Profiling relied on immunoSEQ multiplex PCR, and the TCRdb table lists in-frame clones only, not all of them. The sample lists tens of thousands of clones, around 84% occurring once. The data originate from a study of OX40 agonist ivuxolimab in advanced cancers. As for the study in general: Therapy given before enrollment (anti-PD-1, anti-PD-L1 or anti-CTLA-4) was allowed, and over 35% had some.

General study points: Relative to CD4+, CD8+ T cells held more expanded clones on average. Both CD4+ and CD8+ T cell populations in blood had undergone clonal expansion by week 6 at 0.1 to 3.0 mg/kg.

Germline V gives CDR1 MNHEY, CDR2 SVGAGI. The CDR3 consists of 15 residues. V was cut by 2 bases and J by 1 base, with 12 bases left in between. Peripheral blood came from all dose cohorts at three timepoints. The chain has TRBV6-5 and TRBJ2-7; a possible D gene is TRBD1 (5 bases). The material was CD4+ or CD8+ T cells sorted from blood, obtained in a trial of the OX40 agonist ivuxolimab. This clonotype was obtained from an adult with an advanced solid tumor such as melanoma, head and neck, liver or kidney cancer. Here the CDR3 reads CASSYGKGASYEQYF. The CDR3 DNA follows: TGTGCCAGCAGTTACGGGAAAGGGGCTTCCTACGAGCAGTACTTC.